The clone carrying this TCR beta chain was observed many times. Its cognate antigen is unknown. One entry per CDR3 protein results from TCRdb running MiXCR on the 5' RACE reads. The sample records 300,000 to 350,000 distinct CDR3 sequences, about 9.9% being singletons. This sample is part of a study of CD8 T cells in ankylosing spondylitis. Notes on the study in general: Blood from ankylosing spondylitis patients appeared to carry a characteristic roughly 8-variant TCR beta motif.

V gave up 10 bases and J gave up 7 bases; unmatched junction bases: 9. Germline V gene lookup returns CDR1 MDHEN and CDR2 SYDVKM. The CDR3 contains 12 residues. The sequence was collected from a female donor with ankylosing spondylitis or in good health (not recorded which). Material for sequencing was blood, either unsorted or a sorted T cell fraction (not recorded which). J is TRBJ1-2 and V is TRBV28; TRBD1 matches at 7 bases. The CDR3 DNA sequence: TGTGCCACCAGATCAGGGGGTCCTGGCTACACCTTC. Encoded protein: CATRSGGPGYTF.